Only a few counts were recorded for the clone carrying this T cell receptor (beta chain). Its antigen is still unknown. The sample comes from a study of vaccination and CD4 T cells after COVID-19. Study details: Nine convalescent patients had mild and one had severe PCR-confirmed SARS-CoV-2 disease. Study-wide results and limits: Spike mono-reactive status applied to 304 of 307 vaccine-specific clones in convalescent patients. Reactive clone data from convalescent patients indicated a median of roughly 86% appearing only post-vaccination. Counts of SARS-CoV-2-reactive clonotypes had a median that went from roughly 21 to 40, a nonsignificant change.

Treatment defined: 10-day PBMC culture with coronavirus spike peptide pools or control peptides (ViraFEST assay). Oncomine TCR Beta short-read sequencing was applied to DNA from cultured CD4+ T cells. Each CDR3 protein is one row after TCRdb ran MiXCR on the PCR reads. The sample contains about 11,000 distinct CDR3 sequences, 40% to 50% of which appear only once. The CDR3 covers 14 residues. Per the germline V gene, CDR1 is SNHLY and CDR2 is FYNNEI. V lost 4 bases to trimming and J lost 0 bases, with 9 bases between them. The chain recombines TRBV2 with TRBJ1-1; D possibly corresponds to TRBD1 (5 bases). The TCR was taken from a human donor who had recovered from COVID-19. The sequencing sample was made of CD4+ T cells from blood, cultured in vitro. The DNA for the CDR3 is TGTGCCAGCAGTGTGCAAGGGGTGAACACTGAAGCTTTCTTT. It translates to CASSVQGVNTEAFF.